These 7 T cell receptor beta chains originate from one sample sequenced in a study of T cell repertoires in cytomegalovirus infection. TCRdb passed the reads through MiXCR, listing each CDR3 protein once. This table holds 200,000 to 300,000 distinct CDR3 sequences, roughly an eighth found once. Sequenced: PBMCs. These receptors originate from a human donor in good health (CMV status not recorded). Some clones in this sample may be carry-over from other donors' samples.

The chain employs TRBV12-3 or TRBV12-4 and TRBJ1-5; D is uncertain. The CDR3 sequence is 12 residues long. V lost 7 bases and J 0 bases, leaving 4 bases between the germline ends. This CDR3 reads CASKNSNQPQHF. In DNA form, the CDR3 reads TGTGCCAGCAAGAATAGCAATCAGCCCCAGCATTTT.

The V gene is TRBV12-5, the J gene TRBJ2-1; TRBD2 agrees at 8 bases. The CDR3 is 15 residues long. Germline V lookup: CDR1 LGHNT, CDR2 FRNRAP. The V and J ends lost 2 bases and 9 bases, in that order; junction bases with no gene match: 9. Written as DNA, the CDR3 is TGTGCTAGTGGTTTGAAGACTAGCGTCGTCAGTGAGCAGTTCTTC. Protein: CASGLKTSVVSEQFF. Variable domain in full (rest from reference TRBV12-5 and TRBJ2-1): DARVTQTPRHKVTEMGQEVTMRCQPILGHNTVFWYRQTMMQGLELLAYFRNRAPLDDSGMPKDRFSAEMPDATLATLKIQPSEPRDSAVYFCASGLKTSVVSEQFFGPGTRLTVL.

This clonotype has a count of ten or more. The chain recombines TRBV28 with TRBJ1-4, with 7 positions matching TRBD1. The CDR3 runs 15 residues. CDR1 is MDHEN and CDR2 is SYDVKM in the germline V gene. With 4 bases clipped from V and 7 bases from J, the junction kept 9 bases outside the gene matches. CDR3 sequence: CASSSPTGVFEKLFF. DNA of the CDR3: TGTGCCAGCAGTTCCCCCACAGGGGTGTTTGAAAAACTGTTTTTT.

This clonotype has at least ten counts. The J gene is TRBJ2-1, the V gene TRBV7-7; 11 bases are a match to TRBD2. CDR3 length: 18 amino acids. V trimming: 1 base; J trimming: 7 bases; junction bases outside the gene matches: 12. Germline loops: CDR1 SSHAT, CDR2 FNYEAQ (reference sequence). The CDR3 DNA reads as TGTGCCAGCAGCTTAGGACCAACTTTAGCGGGAGGGCCGAATGAGCAGTTCTTC. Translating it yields CASSLGPTLAGGPNEQFF.

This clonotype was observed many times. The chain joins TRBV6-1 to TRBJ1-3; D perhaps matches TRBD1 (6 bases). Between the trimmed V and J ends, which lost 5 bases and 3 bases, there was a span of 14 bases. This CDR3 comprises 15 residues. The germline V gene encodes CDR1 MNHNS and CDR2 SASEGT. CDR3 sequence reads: CASSFNRDIGNTIYF. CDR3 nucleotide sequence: TGTGCCAGCAGTTTTAACCGGGACATTGGAAACACCATATATTTT.

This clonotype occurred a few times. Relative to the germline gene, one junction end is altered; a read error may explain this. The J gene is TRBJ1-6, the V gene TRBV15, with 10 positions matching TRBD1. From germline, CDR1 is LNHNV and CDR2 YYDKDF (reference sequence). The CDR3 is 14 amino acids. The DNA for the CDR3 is TGTGCCACCAGCGGAGACAGGGGGCCCTCACCCCTCCACTTT. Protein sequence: CATSGDRGPSPLHF.

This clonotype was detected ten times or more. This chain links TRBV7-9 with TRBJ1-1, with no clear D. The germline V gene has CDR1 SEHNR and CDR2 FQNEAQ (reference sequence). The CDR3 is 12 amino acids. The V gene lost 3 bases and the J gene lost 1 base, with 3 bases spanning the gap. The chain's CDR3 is CASSFQNTEAFF. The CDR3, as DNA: TGTGCCAGCAGCTTCCAGAACACTGAAGCTTTCTTT.